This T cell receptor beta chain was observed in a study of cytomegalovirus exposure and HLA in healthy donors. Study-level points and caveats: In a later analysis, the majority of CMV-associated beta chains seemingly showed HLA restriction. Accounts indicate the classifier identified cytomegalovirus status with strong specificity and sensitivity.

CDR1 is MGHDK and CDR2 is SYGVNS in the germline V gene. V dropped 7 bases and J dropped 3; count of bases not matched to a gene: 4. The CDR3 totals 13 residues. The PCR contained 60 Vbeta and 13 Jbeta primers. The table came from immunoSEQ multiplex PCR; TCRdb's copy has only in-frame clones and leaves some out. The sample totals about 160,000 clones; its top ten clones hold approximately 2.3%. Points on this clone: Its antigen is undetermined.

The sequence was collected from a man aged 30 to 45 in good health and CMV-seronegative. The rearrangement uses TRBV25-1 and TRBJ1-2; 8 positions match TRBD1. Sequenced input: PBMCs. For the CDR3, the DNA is TGTGCCAGCAAGACAGGGGACGACTATGGCTACACCTTC. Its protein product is CASKTGDDYGYTF.